These T cell receptor beta chains were read from a single sample in a study of blood T cell repertoires in COVID-19. TCRdb's copy holds only in-frame clones and misses some; the assay was immunoSEQ multiplex PCR. The data contain 200,000 to 250,000 clones, around four fifths of them singletons. The sequenced sample consisted of peripheral blood. The receptors were sampled from a woman aged 60-70 years who had recovered from COVID-19. Each CDR3 is given with its conserved first and last residue. D genes are given only for firm matches. Only part of the rows carry a size: once, few, many, or a class if the clone is expanded.

D gene | clone size | J gene | V gene | CDR3 DNA | CDR3 protein
TRBD2 | . | TRBJ2-7 | TRBV5-1 | TGCGCCAGTTGGGAGGGGATCGGATACGAGCAGTACTTC | CASWEGIGYEQYF
. | . | TRBJ2-5 | TRBV5-1 | TGCGCCAGCAGCTTGGCTTTGCGGGGAGAGACCCAGTACTTC | CASSLALRGETQYF
. | . | TRBJ2-7 | TRBV7-7 | TGTGCTAGCAGCTTAGGCGACAGCTCCTACGAGCAGTACTTC | CASSLGDSSYEQYF
. | . | TRBJ1-6 | TRBV19 | TGTGCCAGTAGTATAGCCGGGGGGCCTTCACCCCTCCACTTT | CASSIAGGPSPLHF
. | . | TRBJ1-2 | TRBV27 | TGTGCCAGCAGTTTGGGGGGGTCGGATGGCTACACCTTC | CASSLGGSDGYTF
. | . | TRBJ1-4 | TRBV30 | TGTGCCTGGAGTGGAGTCGGTTTGGCTAATGAAAAACTGTTTTTT | CAWSGVGLANEKLFF
. | once | TRBJ2-5 | TRBV5-1 | TGCGCCAGCAGCTTGATCTCTCTCCAAGAGACCCAGTACTTC | CASSLISLQETQYF
. | . | TRBJ2-5 | TRBV12-3/TRBV12-4 | TGTGCCAGCAGTTTACGGGTATTTGAGACCCAGTACTTC | CASSLRVFETQYF
TRBD1 | . | TRBJ1-6 | TRBV19 | TGTGCCAGTAGTATAGGCGGACAGGGGCGCTCACCCCTCCACTTT | CASSIGGQGRSPLHF
TRBD2 | once | TRBJ2-3 | TRBV19 | TGTGCCAGTAGTCCCGCGGGACTAGCGGTCACAGATACGCAGTATTTT | CASSPAGLAVTDTQYF
TRBD1 | . | TRBJ2-2 | TRBV27 | TGTGCCAGCAGTCCTTCCAGGGGGCCGGGCGGGGAGCTGTTTTTT | CASSPSRGPGGELFF
. | . | TRBJ1-2 | TRBV30 | TGTGCCTGGAGTCCACAGGGTGCTGAGGGCTATGGCTACACCTTC | CAWSPQGAEGYGYTF
. | . | TRBJ1-1 | TRBV3-1/TRBV3-2 | TGTGCCAGCAGCTTCTGGGGCTCTGAAGCTTTCTTT | CASSFWGSEAFF
TRBD1 | . | TRBJ1-2 | TRBV19 | TGTGCCAGTAGAAGGACAGGGGGAGGTGGCTACACCTTC | CASRRTGGGGYTF
. | . | TRBJ1-1 | TRBV9 | TGTGCCAGCAGCGTGGGAGGGAGGGGCACTGAAGCTTTCTTT | CASSVGGRGTEAFF
TRBD2 | . | TRBJ2-3 | TRBV4-2 | TGTGCCAGCAGCCGAGCTAGCGGGGGGTTCACAGATACGCAGTATTTT | CASSRASGGFTDTQYF
. | . | TRBJ2-7 | TRBV30 | TGTGCCTGGAGCCCCCTTCGCGAGCAGTACTTC | CAWSPLREQYF
. | . | TRBJ1-5 | TRBV19 | TGTGCCAGCAAGGGGGATCAGCCCCAGCATTTT | CASKGDQPQHF
. | . | TRBJ2-1 | TRBV5-4 | TGTGCCAGCAGCTCTAGAGGGGGAATAAATGAGCAGTTCTTC | CASSSRGGINEQFF
. | . | TRBJ2-1 | TRBV7-2 | TGTGCCAGCAGCTTAGGTGGCGACAAATCTTACTACAATGAGCAGTTCTTC | CASSLGGDKSYYNEQFF
. | . | TRBJ1-4 | TRBV6-1 | TGTGCCAGCAGCGAAGGAGGCAGAATAAATGAAAAACTGTTTTTT | CASSEGGRINEKLFF
TRBD2 | once | TRBJ2-3 | TRBV7-2 | TGTGCCAGCAGCTTCATGAGCGGGGGGGGAACAGATACGCAGTATTTT | CASSFMSGGGTDTQYF